This entry lists 17 T cell receptor beta chains sequenced from one sample in a study of CD8+ T cells in alopecia areata. Treatment described: oral pan-JAK inhibitor, 5-10 mg twice daily. Following extraction, RNA underwent reverse transcription to cDNA, which served as the sequencing template. Data came from immunoSEQ multiplex PCR; TCRdb stores just in-frame clones and leaves some out. The sample lists 150,000 to 200,000 clones, less than 70% seen once, with around 0.91% in the top ten. The specimen comprised CD4+ T cells sorted from blood, sampled at week 4, from a patient treated with tofacitinib. Receptor source: a human donor with alopecia areata.

The chain combines TRBV29-1 with TRBJ1-2; 8 bases fit TRBD1. This CDR3 comprises 13 residues. CDR1 and CDR2 (germline): SQVTM, ANQGSEA. V was clipped by 8 bases and J by 2 bases; unmatched bases: 7. The CDR3 DNA follows: TGCAGCTTTTGGACAGGGTCGAACTATGGCTACACCTTC. Its protein product is CSFWTGSNYGYTF.

Note on this clone: Mismatch with germline at one junction end may stem from a read error. Other DNA sequences in this specimen translate into the identical CDR3. The rearrangement uses TRBV7-9 and TRBJ1-2; TRBD1 matches 9 bases. Germline CDR1 reads SEHNR; CDR2 reads FQNEAQ (reference sequence). CDR3 length: 17 residues. The CDR3 nucleotides are TGTGCCAGTAGCTTAGTGCTCGGACAGGGGCGAAACTATGGCTACACCTTC. Amino acid sequence: CASSLVLGQGRNYGYTF.

This chain uses TRBV4-2 with TRBJ2-7, with 9 bases fitting TRBD1. V gave up 7 bases and J gave up 4 bases; unmatched junction bases: 8. Germline loops: CDR1 LGHNA, CDR2 YNFKEQ. CDR3 length: 14 amino acids. CDR3 in amino acids: CASNLRTGEYEQYF. CDR3 coding DNA: TGTGCCAGCAACCTCAGGACAGGGGAATACGAGCAGTACTTC.

This CDR3 reads CASSPGVEQYF. The CDR3 nucleotides read TGTGCCAGCAGCCCTGGGGTGGAGCAGTACTTC. The chain couples TRBV6-5 to TRBJ2-7, with D uncertain. The germline CDR1 and CDR2 sequences are MNHEY and SVGAGI. The CDR3 totals 11 residues. Trimming shortened V by 6 bases and J by 7 bases, and 10 bases separated the two germline ends.

The gene calls are TRBV7-9 and TRBJ1-2; the D is unclear. CDR1 is SEHNR and CDR2 is FQNEAQ in the germline V gene (reference sequence). V dropped 3 bases and J dropped 4 bases, with 12 bases sitting between them. The CDR3 is made up of 14 amino acids. CDR3 protein: CASSLMDGTYGYTF. The CDR3, as DNA: TGTGCCAGCAGCTTGATGGACGGAACCTATGGCTACACCTTC.

The genes are TRBV29-1 and TRBJ1-1; no reliable D call. V lost 5 bases and J 5 bases, leaving 9 bases between the germline ends. This CDR3 comprises 11 residues. Germline V gene lookup returns CDR1 SQVTM and CDR2 ANQGSEA. CDR3: CSVSSGTEAFF. The CDR3 DNA is TGCAGCGTTAGCAGTGGGACTGAAGCTTTCTTT.

The chain uses TRBV6-6 and TRBJ1-5; TRBD1 matches 8 bases. Trimming removed 7 bases from V and 2 bases from J; junction bases left unmatched: 7. This CDR3 is built from 15 residues. Germline V gene lookup returns CDR1 MNHNY and CDR2 SVGAGI (reference sequence). The CDR3 sequence: CASIPDRVGNQPQHF. DNA of the CDR3: TGTGCCAGCATTCCGGACAGGGTAGGCAATCAGCCCCAGCATTTT.

The chain carries TRBV5-1 and TRBJ1-5; perhaps TRBD1 as D (5 bases). CDR3 size: 15 residues. The germline V gene encodes CDR1 SGHRS and CDR2 YFSETQ. Deletions cut 0 bases from V and 7 bases from J, with 14 bases between. CDR3 DNA sequence: TGCGCCAGCAGCTTGGGGGGCACGGGTGAACAGCCCCAGCATTTT. Protein sequence: CASSLGGTGEQPQHF.

This clone was seen only a few times. The rearrangement links TRBV2 to TRBJ1-1, with D perhaps TRBD1 (5 bases). Germline-derived CDR1 and CDR2 are SNHLY and FYNNEI. Trimming removed 4 bases at V and 5 bases at J, with 14 bases between. The CDR3 runs 14 residues. The chain's CDR3 is CASSASTAVTEAFF. The CDR3 DNA reads as TGTGCCAGCAGTGCATCGACAGCCGTGACTGAAGCTTTCTTT.

The chain is built from TRBV30 and TRBJ1-5; a weak D match, TRBD1 (6 bases). The germline V and J ends were trimmed by 4 bases and 7 bases, with 14 bases remaining between them. The CDR3 is made up of 13 amino acids. The V gene's germline CDR1 is GTSNPN and CDR2 SVGIG (reference sequence). The CDR3 protein is CAWNQGRGQPQHF. As DNA, the CDR3 is TGTGCCTGGAACCAGGGGCGCGGGCAGCCCCAGCATTTT.

The chain recombines TRBV30 with TRBJ2-1; a weak D match, TRBD2 (5 bases). V was cut by 4 bases and J by 0 bases, with 19 bases left in between. The CDR3 covers 17 residues. Germline CDR1 and CDR2: GTSNPN and SVGIG (reference sequence). The CDR3 DNA is TGTGCCTGGACCCGAGGTGGCCGCGGGTCCTCCTACAATGAGCAGTTCTTC. Translation gives CAWTRGGRGSSYNEQFF.

The CDR3 reads CASSLWCFGRQETQYF. The DNA of the CDR3 is TGTGCCAGCAGTTTATGGTGCTTCGGGCGCCAAGAGACCCAGTACTTC. This chain joins TRBV27 and TRBJ2-5; D remains ambiguous. The CDR3 is made up of 16 amino acids. Germline lookup yields CDR1 MNHEY and CDR2 SMNVEV (reference sequence). Trimming cost V 1 base and J 1 base, with 13 bases left between them.

This chain joins TRBV2 and TRBJ1-5; D not certain. The V end lost 11 bases, the J end lost 5 bases, and 7 bases lay between the germline ends. The V gene's germline CDR1 is SNHLY and CDR2 FYNNEI. The CDR3 consists of 10 residues. The CDR3 is CACGDQPQHF. The CDR3 nucleotides read TGTGCCTGTGGGGATCAGCCCCAGCATTTT. Variable domain in full (rest from reference TRBV2 and TRBJ1-5): EPEVTQTPSHQVTQMGQEVILRCVPISNHLYFYWYRQILGQKVEFLVSFYNNEISEKSEIFDDQFSVERPDGSNFTLKIRSTKLEDSAMYFCACGDQPQHFGDGTRLSIL.

This chain links TRBV9 with TRBJ2-3, with 8 bases lining up with TRBD2. This CDR3 comprises 15 residues. After removal of 4 bases from V and 5 bases from J, the junction contained 9 bases not matched to a gene. The germline V gene has CDR1 SGDLS and CDR2 YYNGEE. CDR3 residues: CASSPTGGLLDTQYF. The CDR3 DNA follows: TGTGCCAGCAGCCCAACGGGGGGGTTGTTAGATACGCAGTATTTT.

This rearrangement joins TRBV6-6 to TRBJ2-7; 11 nucleotides agree with TRBD2. Trimming removed 0 bases from V and 4 bases from J; junction bases left unmatched: 2. Per the germline V gene, CDR1 is MNHNY and CDR2 is SVGAGI (reference sequence). The CDR3 is made up of 15 amino acids. The CDR3 region is CASSYSSGGAYEQYF. The DNA for the CDR3 is TGTGCCAGCAGTTACTCTAGCGGGGGGGCTTACGAGCAGTACTTC.

This clone was seen just once. CDR3 DNA sequence: TGTGCCAGCAGCTTAGGGCGACTAGCGGCCACAGATACGCAGTATTTT. Its translation is CASSLGRLAATDTQYF. The V gene is TRBV7-6, the J gene TRBJ2-3; TRBD2 agrees at 9 bases. The CDR3 contains 16 residues. The junction had 4 bases not matched to a gene; V was cut back by 1 base and J by 2 bases. Per the germline V gene, CDR1 is SGHVS and CDR2 is FNYEAQ. The entire variable domain, with the rest obtained from reference TRBV7-6 and TRBJ2-3, is as follows: GAGVSQSPRYKVTKRGQDVALRCDPISGHVSLYWYRQALGQGPEFLTYFNYEAQQDKSGLPNDRFSAERPEGSISTLTIQRTEQRDSAMYRCASSLGRLAATDTQYFGPGTRLTVL.

The chain has TRBV5-1 and TRBJ1-2; D might be TRBD1 (5 bases). This CDR3 is 12 amino acids long. In germline, CDR1 is SGHRS, CDR2 YFSETQ. V lost 8 bases, J lost 8 bases, and 16 bases lay in between. The DNA for the CDR3 is TGCGCCAGTGGTCCCGGGACCCGCGGCTACACCTTC. Encoded protein: CASGPGTRGYTF.